This T cell receptor beta chain originates from a study of multiple sclerosis patients with progressive multifocal leukoencephalopathy. CDR1 is SQVTM and CDR2 is ANQGSEA in the germline V gene. V lost 7 bases to trimming and J lost 0 bases, with 18 bases between them. CDR3 length: 15 amino acids. Indicated time point: about six months of natalizumab therapy. TCRdb's table, derived via immunoSEQ multiplex PCR, lists solely in-frame clones and lacks some. The table records over 25,000 clones, around 92% of them present only once. The sequence derives from a human donor with multiple sclerosis. Specimen: PBMCs, collected from a patient treated with natalizumab. The chain couples TRBV29-1 to TRBJ1-1, with D possibly TRBD1 on 5 matching bases. CDR3 region: CSETSFDRMNTEAFF. The CDR3 DNA sequence: TGCAGCGAGACTTCCTTCGACAGAATGAACACTGAAGCTTTCTTT.